The rows below give T cell receptor beta chains drawn from one sample of a study of blood T cell repertoires in COVID-19. Sequencing was performed with immunoSEQ multiplex PCR; in TCRdb, only in-frame clones are kept and a portion is missing. The sample carries around 140,000 clones, about 80% recorded once. The specimen sequenced was PBMCs or T cells enriched from blood (not recorded which). These receptors all come from a woman aged 45-60 years who had recovered from COVID-19. CDR3s leave out the opening cysteine and the closing phenylalanine or tryptophan. Each record gives: V gene, J gene, D gene, CDR3 protein. The D gene is left open where the match is weak.

v_gene: TRBV19; j_gene: TRBJ1-2; d_gene: TRBD1; CDR3aa: ASGFYDRAYGYT
v_gene: TRBV27; j_gene: TRBJ2-3; d_gene: NA; CDR3aa: ASSFSRGTSTDTQY
v_gene: TRBV27; j_gene: TRBJ1-1; d_gene: NA; CDR3aa: ASSLQGNTEAF
v_gene: TRBV5-1; j_gene: TRBJ1-4; d_gene: NA; CDR3aa: ASSLAPTNEKLF
v_gene: TRBV20-1; j_gene: TRBJ1-2; d_gene: NA; CDR3aa: SASGTPESLWGYT
v_gene: TRBV28; j_gene: TRBJ2-7; d_gene: TRBD1; CDR3aa: ASSIWTGGDEQY
v_gene: TRBV14; j_gene: TRBJ1-6; d_gene: TRBD1; CDR3aa: ASSERGQGARSPLH
v_gene: TRBV19; j_gene: TRBJ2-7; d_gene: NA; CDR3aa: ARGSGGWVSYEQY
v_gene: TRBV9; j_gene: TRBJ2-7; d_gene: TRBD2; CDR3aa: ASSPRLAGNSYEQY
v_gene: TRBV24-1; j_gene: TRBJ2-5; d_gene: TRBD2; CDR3aa: ATSVTPSGGQETQY
v_gene: TRBV18; j_gene: TRBJ2-2; d_gene: NA; CDR3aa: ASSPPALFTGELF
v_gene: TRBV3-1/TRBV3-2; j_gene: TRBJ1-6; d_gene: NA; CDR3aa: ASSLSLSSYNSPLH
v_gene: TRBV7-8; j_gene: TRBJ1-1; d_gene: TRBD1; CDR3aa: ASSQRTGNTEAF
v_gene: TRBV19; j_gene: TRBJ1-2; d_gene: TRBD1; CDR3aa: ASSIRDRSNYGYT
v_gene: TRBV6-5; j_gene: TRBJ2-4; d_gene: NA; CDR3aa: ASRTGGPGNIQY
v_gene: TRBV4-1; j_gene: TRBJ1-2; d_gene: TRBD1; CDR3aa: ASSQSGQPDYT
v_gene: TRBV6-4; j_gene: TRBJ2-1; d_gene: NA; CDR3aa: ASSEGHSSYNEQF
v_gene: TRBV5-1; j_gene: TRBJ1-6; d_gene: NA; CDR3aa: ASSLGRLRSPLH
v_gene: TRBV9; j_gene: TRBJ1-5; d_gene: NA; CDR3aa: ASSEHPLPGPQH
v_gene: TRBV13; j_gene: TRBJ1-2; d_gene: TRBD1; CDR3aa: ASSGLFRDRGWKGYT
v_gene: TRBV19; j_gene: TRBJ2-1; d_gene: NA; CDR3aa: ASGGVVGNEQF
v_gene: TRBV6-5; j_gene: TRBJ1-4; d_gene: NA; CDR3aa: ASIIQDRGLELF
v_gene: TRBV18; j_gene: TRBJ1-1; d_gene: NA; CDR3aa: ASSLGQANTEAF
v_gene: TRBV15; j_gene: TRBJ1-6; d_gene: NA; CDR3aa: ATSGGLIGGSPLH
v_gene: TRBV7-8; j_gene: TRBJ1-1; d_gene: NA; CDR3aa: ASSLGTSSGTEAF
v_gene: TRBV6-5; j_gene: TRBJ2-1; d_gene: TRBD1; CDR3aa: ASAETGLNEQF
v_gene: TRBV2; j_gene: TRBJ1-3; d_gene: TRBD1; CDR3aa: ASNGQAGNTIY
v_gene: TRBV28; j_gene: TRBJ2-2; d_gene: TRBD1; CDR3aa: ASSSVGTGKGPGELF
v_gene: TRBV11-2; j_gene: TRBJ1-3; d_gene: NA; CDR3aa: ASSRRVPNTIY
v_gene: TRBV18; j_gene: TRBJ2-5; d_gene: TRBD2; CDR3aa: ASSRSGGAETQY
v_gene: TRBV9; j_gene: TRBJ2-7; d_gene: TRBD2; CDR3aa: ASSPSGGVSYEQY
v_gene: TRBV28; j_gene: TRBJ1-4; d_gene: NA; CDR3aa: ASSLLAGLGEKLF
v_gene: TRBV19; j_gene: TRBJ1-2; d_gene: TRBD1; CDR3aa: ASSAGRGQHYGYT
v_gene: TRBV20-1; j_gene: TRBJ1-1; d_gene: NA; CDR3aa: SARGARGAF
v_gene: TRBV15; j_gene: TRBJ1-3; d_gene: NA; CDR3aa: ATSRDRGGSGNTIY
v_gene: TRBV9; j_gene: TRBJ2-2; d_gene: NA; CDR3aa: ASSPSNTGELF
v_gene: TRBV7-2; j_gene: TRBJ1-1; d_gene: NA; CDR3aa: ASSPYGGGNTEAF
v_gene: TRBV5-1; j_gene: TRBJ1-1; d_gene: NA; CDR3aa: ASSSGQLNTEAF
v_gene: TRBV19; j_gene: TRBJ1-5; d_gene: NA; CDR3aa: ASTPWEGGNQPQH
v_gene: TRBV24-1; j_gene: TRBJ2-1; d_gene: TRBD1; CDR3aa: ATSDPGQGNNEQF
v_gene: TRBV12-3/TRBV12-4; j_gene: TRBJ2-2; d_gene: NA; CDR3aa: ASREITGELF
v_gene: TRBV28; j_gene: TRBJ1-2; d_gene: NA; CDR3aa: ASSLPETTIGYGYT
v_gene: TRBV5-4; j_gene: TRBJ1-6; d_gene: NA; CDR3aa: ASSGDSNSPLH
v_gene: TRBV19; j_gene: TRBJ1-5; d_gene: NA; CDR3aa: ASSISGVQQPQH
v_gene: TRBV28; j_gene: TRBJ2-3; d_gene: TRBD2; CDR3aa: ASIGGAGWITQY